Shown below are 21 T cell receptor beta chains from a single sample sequenced in a study of response to subunit inactivated influenza vaccine. Using its own MiXCR run on the RT-PCR reads, TCRdb lists one record per CDR3 protein. The sample includes approximately 570,000 distinct CDR3 sequences, approximately 7.1% of them seen just once. Specimen: PBMCs from blood, collected less than 25 months after vaccination. Receptors originate from a man in his fifties or sixties who received an inactivated influenza vaccine.

The chain recombines TRBV10-1 with TRBJ2-3, with 12 bases matching TRBD1. Germline V lookup: CDR1 WNHNN, CDR2 SYGVQD (reference sequence). V lost 3 bases to trimming and J lost 3 bases; unmatched junction nucleotides: 4. The CDR3 sequence is 16 residues long. In nucleotides, the CDR3 is TGCGCCAGCAGTGATGGGACAGGGGGCGGAACAGATACGCAGTATTTT. This codes for CASSDGTGGGTDTQYF.

This clonotype has a count of ten or more. Here the CDR3 reads CASSEAGGVQPQHF. The CDR3 DNA reads as TGTGCCAGCAGTGAAGCTGGGGGGGTTCAGCCCCAGCATTTT. V gene TRBV6-1 combines with J gene TRBJ1-5; TRBD1 is a possible D gene (5 bases). This CDR3 contains 14 residues. Trimming stripped 0 bases from V and 6 bases from J, with 9 bases between. Per germline, CDR1 MNHNS and CDR2 SASEGT.

A few counts support this clonotype. This sequence joins TRBV9 and TRBJ2-7; D is unclear. This CDR3 has 14 amino acids. The V and J ends lost 2 bases and 3 bases respectively, with 12 bases between them. Germline loops: CDR1 SGDLS, CDR2 YYNGEE. The CDR3, as DNA: TGTGCCAGCAGCGTGGAACTGACGAGCTACGAGCAGTACTTC. Its protein is CASSVELTSYEQYF.

The table lists this clonotype with many counts. The V call is TRBV20-1, the J call TRBJ1-1, with D possibly TRBD1 on 6 matching bases. The CDR3 extends over 13 amino acids. V gave up 6 bases and J gave up 4 bases, with 15 bases separating them. Germline V gene sequence: CDR1 DFQATT, CDR2 SNEGSKA (reference sequence). CDR3 in DNA: TGCAGTGCGGCGGACAGCTTGGGCACTGAAGCTTTCTTT. The encoded protein is CSAADSLGTEAFF.

This clonotype was counted ten times or more. This sequence joins TRBV4-1 and TRBJ2-7; D uncertain. The CDR3 length is 17 residues. V lost 1 base, J lost 0 bases, and 16 bases lay in between. CDR1 and CDR2 (germline): MGHRA, YSYEKL. The CDR3 loop is CASSQAGMRQLSYEQYF. The CDR3 DNA is TGCGCCAGCAGCCAAGCGGGCATGCGTCAACTCTCCTACGAGCAGTACTTC.

The CDR3 is CASSFYAYEQYF. The CDR3 DNA is TGTGCCAGCAGTTTCTACGCCTACGAGCAGTACTTC. The V gene is TRBV28, the J gene TRBJ2-7; D call uncertain. V lost 3 bases to trimming and J lost 2 bases, with 5 bases between them. Germline-derived CDR1 and CDR2 are MDHEN and SYDVKM. This CDR3 region has 12 residues.

This clonotype was seen many times. J is TRBJ2-3 and V is TRBV3-1, with 7 nucleotides matching TRBD2. Trimming took 1 base from V and 3 from J; bases not matched to a gene: 4. Germline V lookup: CDR1 LGHDT, CDR2 YNNKEL (reference sequence). The CDR3 consists of 15 residues. The CDR3 region is CASSQGGGGTDTQYF. DNA for the CDR3: TGTGCCAGCAGCCAAGGCGGGGGAGGGACAGATACGCAGTATTTT.

This clonotype came up a few times. The chain recombines TRBV20-1 with TRBJ1-5, with TRBD1 matching 9 bases. CDR1 and CDR2 from the germline V gene are DFQATT and SNEGSKA (reference sequence). The CDR3 extends over 18 amino acids. V shed 4 bases, J shed 0 bases, and the junction held 13 bases outside the gene matches. CDR3 region: CSANRDRVGGYSNQPQHF. Here the CDR3 DNA reads TGCAGTGCTAATCGGGACAGGGTTGGGGGATATAGCAATCAGCCCCAGCATTTT.

The sample holds a few counts of this clonotype. The chain carries TRBV5-4 and TRBJ2-1, with D perhaps matching TRBD2 (7 bases). Germline CDR1 is SGHNT and CDR2 is YYREEE (reference sequence). The CDR3 has 14 amino acids. The V end lost 4 bases, the J end lost 5 bases, and 13 bases lay between the germline ends. CDR3 DNA: TGTGCCAGCAGCGTTAGGGGGGGGAACAATGAGCAGTTCTTC. Protein: CASSVRGGNNEQFF. Drawing the rest from reference TRBV5-4 and TRBJ2-1, the complete variable domain is ETGVTQSPTHLIKTRGQQVTLRCSSQSGHNTVSWYQQALGQGPQFIFQYYREEENGRGNFPPRFSGLQFPNYSSELNVNALELDDSALYLCASSVRGGNNEQFFGPGTRLTVL.

This clonotype was observed many times. This chain connects TRBV29-1 to TRBJ2-1; the match to TRBD1 covers 7 bases. In germline, CDR1 is SQVTM, CDR2 ANQGSEA. CDR3 length: 11 amino acids. Unmatched junction bases numbered 4, after V lost 5 bases and J lost 9 bases. CDR3 DNA sequence: TGCAGCGTTCAACAGGGGAGTGAGCAGTTCTTC. The encoded protein is CSVQQGSEQFF.

In its sample, this clonotype was seen a few times. V and J are TRBV4-3 and TRBJ2-7; D may be TRBD1 or TRBD2 (5 bases each). V was cut by 3 bases and J by 4 bases, with 13 bases left in between. The CDR3 is 14 amino acids. CDR1 LGHNA and CDR2 YSLEER come from the germline V gene. The CDR3 is CASSHGDGEYEQYF. The DNA for the CDR3 is TGCGCCAGCAGCCACGGGGACGGAGAATACGAGCAGTACTTC.

This clonotype was observed at least ten times. Written as DNA, the CDR3 is TGTGCCAGCAGCTCCCGGGAAGCCAAAAACATTCAGTACTTC. Translating it yields CASSSREAKNIQYF. The V gene is TRBV12-3 or TRBV12-4, the J gene TRBJ2-4; possibly TRBD2 for D (5 bases). V was pared by 6 bases and J by 0 bases, with 9 bases between. The length of the CDR3 is 14 residues.

On this clonotype itself: The junction departs from germline at one end; a sequencing error may be responsible. J is TRBJ2-7 and V is TRBV27; D unresolved. The germline CDR1 and CDR2 sequences are MNHEY and SMNVEV (reference sequence). The CDR3 totals 15 residues. CDR3 sequence: CASSLRPITSCEQYF. The CDR3 coding sequence is TGTGCCAGCAGTTTAAGGCCCATCACCTCCTGCGAGCAGTACTTC.

In this sample, this clonotype turned up a few times. The chain uses TRBV27 and TRBJ1-4; D might be TRBD1 (5 bases). The CDR3 is 18 amino acids. Germline V lookup: CDR1 MNHEY, CDR2 SMNVEV (reference sequence). With 3 bases removed from V and 0 bases from J, the gap between germline ends came to 17 bases. The CDR3 bases are TGTGCCAGCAGTTTGGGGAGGGGACGGACTGCAACTAATGAAAAACTGTTTTTT. This sequence encodes CASSLGRGRTATNEKLFF.

The gene calls are TRBV7-2 and TRBJ2-1; TRBD1 aligns across 7 bases. V shed 2 bases and J 12 bases; nucleotides not matched to a gene: 4. CDR1 SGHTA and CDR2 FQGNSA come from the germline V gene. This CDR3 spans 12 amino acids. The CDR3 sequence: CASSLRDRTQFF. The DNA of the CDR3 is TGTGCCAGCAGCTTACGGGACAGAACGCAGTTCTTC.

This clonotype was observed a few times. The chain carries TRBV7-9 and TRBJ2-1; no firm D call. Germline CDR1 is SEHNR and CDR2 is FQNEAQ (reference sequence). V lost 3 bases and J 7 bases, leaving 13 bases between the germline ends. This CDR3 has 14 residues. Here the CDR3 reads CASSLGLGINEQFF. The CDR3 bases are TGTGCCAGCAGCTTGGGTTTGGGCATAAATGAGCAGTTCTTC.

This clonotype was seen a handful of times. This sequence joins TRBV5-1 and TRBJ2-1; the D gene is possibly TRBD2 (7 bases). V lost 6 bases and J lost 8, with 15 bases in between. Per germline, CDR1 SGHRS and CDR2 YFSETQ. The CDR3 contains 13 residues. CDR3 DNA sequence: TGCGCCAGCACCCTGGGGGGGGCGGATGAGCAGTTCTTC. Protein: CASTLGGADEQFF.

The chain links TRBV5-1 to TRBJ2-7; D gene uncertain. The CDR3 extends over 15 amino acids. Germline loops: CDR1 SGHRS, CDR2 YFSETQ. The V end lost 0 bases, the J end lost 4 bases, and 14 bases lay between the germline ends. This chain's CDR3 is CASSLGPASAYEQYF. The CDR3 region has the DNA TGCGCCAGCAGCTTGGGCCCAGCGTCGGCATACGAGCAGTACTTC.

This clonotype was counted many times. V gene TRBV6-5 combines with J gene TRBJ2-5; D assignment may be TRBD1 or TRBD2 (6 bases each). V lost 0 bases to trimming and J lost 5 bases, with 13 bases between them. The germline CDR1 and CDR2 sequences are MNHEY and SVGAGI. The CDR3 loop spans 15 amino acids. The CDR3 reads CASSYSTQGTETQYF. As DNA, the CDR3 is TGTGCCAGCAGTTACTCGACGCAGGGGACTGAGACCCAGTACTTC.

This clonotype was detected a few times. V and J are TRBV12-3 or TRBV12-4 and TRBJ2-3; 10 bases align to TRBD2. The CDR3 is 16 amino acids. Trimming cost V 3 bases and J 5 bases; bases outside gene matches: 8. CDR3: CASSFGGAGGRDTQYF. The CDR3 bases are TGTGCCAGCAGTTTTGGTGGAGCGGGGGGGAGAGATACGCAGTATTTT.

There are many counts of this clonotype. The V gene is TRBV4-1, the J gene TRBJ1-5, with D possibly being TRBD1 (5 bases). The V and J ends lost 5 bases and 6 bases respectively, with 14 bases between them. Germline values: CDR1 MGHRA, CDR2 YSYEKL. The CDR3 loop spans 14 amino acids. CDR3 DNA: TGCGCCAGCAGCTCTGCCCAGGGCGGTCAGCCCCAGCATTTT. Translating it yields CASSSAQGGQPQHF.